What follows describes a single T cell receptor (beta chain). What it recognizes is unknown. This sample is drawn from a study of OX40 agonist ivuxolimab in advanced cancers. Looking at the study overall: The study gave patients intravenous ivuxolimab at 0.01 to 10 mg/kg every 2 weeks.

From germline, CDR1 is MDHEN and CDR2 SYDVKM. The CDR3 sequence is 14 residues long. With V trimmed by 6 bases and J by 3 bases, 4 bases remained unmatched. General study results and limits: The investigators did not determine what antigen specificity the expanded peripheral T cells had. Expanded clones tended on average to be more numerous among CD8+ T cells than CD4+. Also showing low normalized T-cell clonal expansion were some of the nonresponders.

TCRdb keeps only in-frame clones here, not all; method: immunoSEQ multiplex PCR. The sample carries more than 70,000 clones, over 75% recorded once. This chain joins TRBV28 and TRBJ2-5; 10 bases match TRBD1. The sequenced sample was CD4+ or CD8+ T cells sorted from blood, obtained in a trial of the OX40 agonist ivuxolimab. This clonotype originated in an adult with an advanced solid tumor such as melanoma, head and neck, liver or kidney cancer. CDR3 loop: CASSRQGAKETQYF. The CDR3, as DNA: TGTGCCAGCAGCCGACAGGGGGCGAAAGAGACCCAGTACTTC.